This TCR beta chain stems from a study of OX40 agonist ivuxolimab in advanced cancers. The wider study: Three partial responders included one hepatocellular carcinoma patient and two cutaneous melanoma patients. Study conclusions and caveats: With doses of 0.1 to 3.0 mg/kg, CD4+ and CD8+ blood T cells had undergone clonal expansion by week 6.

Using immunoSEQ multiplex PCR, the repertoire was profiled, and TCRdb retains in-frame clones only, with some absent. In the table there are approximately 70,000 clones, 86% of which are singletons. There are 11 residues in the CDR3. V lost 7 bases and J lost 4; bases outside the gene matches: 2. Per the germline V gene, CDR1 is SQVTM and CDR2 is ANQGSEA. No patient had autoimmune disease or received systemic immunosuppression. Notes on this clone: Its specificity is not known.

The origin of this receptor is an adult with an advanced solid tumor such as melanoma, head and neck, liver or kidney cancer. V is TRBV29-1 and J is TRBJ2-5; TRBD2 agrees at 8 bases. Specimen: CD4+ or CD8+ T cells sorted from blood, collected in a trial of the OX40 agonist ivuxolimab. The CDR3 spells CSAGLAETQYF. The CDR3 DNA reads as TGCAGCGCTGGACTAGCAGAGACCCAGTACTTC. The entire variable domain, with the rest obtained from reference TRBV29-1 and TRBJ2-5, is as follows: SAVISQKPSRDICQRGTSLTIQCQVDSQVTMMFWYRQQPGQSLTLIATANQGSEATYESGFVIDKFPISRPNLTFSTLTVSNMSPEDSSIYLCSAGLAETQYFGPGTRLLVL.